Listed below are T cell receptor beta chains from one sample, sequenced in a study of shared clonotypes between healthy human individuals. TCRdb's copy holds only in-frame clones and misses some; the assay was immunoSEQ multiplex PCR. The sample holds approximately 1.5 million clones, less than 99% seen once. Sample: naive CD4+ T cells sorted from blood. Source of these receptors: a man younger than 45 in good health. The CDR3 runs from the conserved cysteine through the conserved F or W. A D gene is named only where the DNA matches it firmly. Clone size is given for some rows only: seen once, a few or many times, or a class if the clone is expanded.

size: -; D: -; J: TRBJ2-2; V: TRBV18; DNA: TGTGCCAGCTCACCCATGAACCCGAACACCGGGGAGCTGTTTTTT; CDR3: CASSPMNPNTGELFF
size: -; D: -; J: TRBJ1-5; V: TRBV6-4; DNA: TGTGCCAGCGCTCAAGAAGGGGGGTTTGGGAATCAGCCCCAGCATTTT; CDR3: CASAQEGGFGNQPQHF
size: -; D: -; J: TRBJ2-7; V: TRBV7-9; DNA: TGTGCCAGCAGCCCAGTGGGGGGTGAACCCTACGAGCAGTACTTC; CDR3: CASSPVGGEPYEQYF
size: -; D: TRBD1; J: TRBJ2-5; V: TRBV10-3; DNA: TGTGCCATCTCCAGCGGACAGGGTGGGGAAGAGACCCAGTACTTC; CDR3: CAISSGQGGEETQYF
size: -; D: -; J: TRBJ1-2; V: TRBV9; DNA: TGTGCCAGCAGCGCCATAATCGGACTGGATGGCTACACCTTC; CDR3: CASSAIIGLDGYTF
size: -; D: -; J: TRBJ2-1; V: TRBV30; DNA: TGTGCCTGGAGTAAAGCTAACCGCTCCTACAATGAGCAGTTCTTC; CDR3: CAWSKANRSYNEQFF
size: -; D: TRBD1; J: TRBJ2-5; V: TRBV10-3; DNA: TGTGCCATCAGCCCAGGGGGAAAAGAGACCCAGTACTTC; CDR3: CAISPGGKETQYF
size: -; D: TRBD1; J: TRBJ2-7; V: TRBV19; DNA: TGTGCCAGTAGCGGACAGGGGTCCTACGAGCAGTACTTC; CDR3: CASSGQGSYEQYF
size: -; D: -; J: TRBJ2-1; V: TRBV2; DNA: TGTGCCAGCAGTCCCAGTGGGGGGAATGAGCAGTTCTTC; CDR3: CASSPSGGNEQFF
size: once; D: TRBD1; J: TRBJ1-2; V: TRBV5-1; DNA: TGCGCCAGCAGCCCACAGGGGGCGCGTACCACCTTC; CDR3: CASSPQGARTTF
size: -; D: TRBD1; J: TRBJ1-1; V: TRBV27; DNA: TGTGCCAGCAGTTCCTCCCAGGGGGCAAGCACTGAAGCTTTCTTT; CDR3: CASSSSQGASTEAFF
size: -; D: -; J: TRBJ2-3; V: TRBV5-1; DNA: TGCGCAAGCGGGTCTGGTAGCACAGATACGCAGTATTTT; CDR3: CASGSGSTDTQYF
size: -; D: -; J: TRBJ2-4; V: TRBV18; DNA: TGTGCCAGCTCACCCTGGGACAGCGGGGCCAAAAACATTCAGTACTTC; CDR3: CASSPWDSGAKNIQYF
size: -; D: TRBD2; J: TRBJ2-1; V: TRBV19; DNA: TGTGCCAGTAGTATAGAATCCGGGCTAGCGGGAGTCCACAATGAGCAGTTCTTC; CDR3: CASSIESGLAGVHNEQFF
size: -; D: -; J: TRBJ1-1; V: TRBV11-2; DNA: TGTGCCAGCAGCTTACTGGAGGGTTGGGCTGAAGCTTTCTTT; CDR3: CASSLLEGWAEAFF
size: -; D: TRBD2; J: TRBJ2-2; V: TRBV11-3; DNA: TGTGCCAGCAGCGCTACTAGCGGGAGTTCTCCCGGGGAGCTGTTTTTT; CDR3: CASSATSGSSPGELFF
size: -; D: -; J: TRBJ2-2; V: TRBV27; DNA: TGTGCCAGCAGTCCCCGGAGACTACGAACCGGGGAGCTGTTTTTT; CDR3: CASSPRRLRTGELFF
size: -; D: -; J: TRBJ1-2; V: TRBV10-3; DNA: TGTGCCATCAGTGATGGGGGGAGAGGCACCTTC; CDR3: CAISDGGRGTF
size: -; D: TRBD1; J: TRBJ2-7; V: TRBV18; DNA: TGTGCCAGCTCACCTCTCGGGACAGGGGGCGTCGAGCAGTACTTC; CDR3: CASSPLGTGGVEQYF
size: -; D: TRBD2; J: TRBJ2-3; V: TRBV28; DNA: TGTGCCAGCAGCCCCCCCCGGGGGGGAAGTGCAGATACGCAGTATTTT; CDR3: CASSPPRGGSADTQYF
size: once; D: TRBD2; J: TRBJ2-3; V: TRBV5-1; DNA: TGCGCCAGCAGCCTCGGGGGGACAGATACGCAGTATTTT; CDR3: CASSLGGTDTQYF
size: -; D: -; J: TRBJ2-2; V: TRBV2; DNA: TGTGCCAGCAGTAAGAGGAAGGCGGAAGACACCGGGGAGCTGTTTTTT; CDR3: CASSKRKAEDTGELFF
size: -; D: TRBD1; J: TRBJ1-4; V: TRBV18; DNA: TGTGCCAGCTCAGCGACAGGGTCATTATCGGGGGAAAAACTGTTTTTT; CDR3: CASSATGSLSGEKLFF
size: -; D: -; J: TRBJ1-4; V: TRBV18; DNA: TGTGCCAGCTCACCCGACGAAAAACTGTTTTTT; CDR3: CASSPDEKLFF
size: -; D: TRBD1; J: TRBJ2-3; V: TRBV7-2; DNA: TGTGCCAGCAGCCAAGACAGGGCCACAGATACGCAGTATTTT; CDR3: CASSQDRATDTQYF
size: -; D: -; J: TRBJ2-6; V: TRBV27; DNA: TGTGCCAGCAGTTTGTCCTCTGGGGCCAACGTCCTGACTTTC; CDR3: CASSLSSGANVLTF
size: -; D: TRBD2; J: TRBJ2-7; V: TRBV29-1; DNA: TGCAGCGTTGGACTAGCGGGGAAGGTATGGGGCGAGCAGTACTTC; CDR3: CSVGLAGKVWGEQYF
size: -; D: -; J: TRBJ2-5; V: TRBV29-1; DNA: TGCAGCGTTGATGTCGGGGAGACCCAGTACTTC; CDR3: CSVDVGETQYF
size: -; D: TRBD2; J: TRBJ2-3; V: TRBV28; DNA: TGTGCCAGCAGCAGTCCCGCGGGAGGGCGCCCAGATACGCAGTATTTT; CDR3: CASSSPAGGRPDTQYF
size: -; D: TRBD1; J: TRBJ2-7; V: TRBV7-9; DNA: TGTGCCAGCAGCTTGAGACAGGGCACCTCCTACGAGCAGTACTTC; CDR3: CASSLRQGTSYEQYF
size: -; D: TRBD1; J: TRBJ2-2; V: TRBV5-1; DNA: TGCGCCAGCAGCCTAATGGGACAGGCTCCCACCGGGGAGCTGTTTTTT; CDR3: CASSLMGQAPTGELFF
size: -; D: -; J: TRBJ2-1; V: TRBV30; DNA: TGTGCCTGGAGCCCGGGCGGAAAGAATGAGCAGTTCTTC; CDR3: CAWSPGGKNEQFF
size: -; D: -; J: TRBJ2-7; V: TRBV7-9; DNA: TGTGCCAGCAGCTTTCCGTGGCGGGTTCTCTACGAGCAGTACTTC; CDR3: CASSFPWRVLYEQYF
size: -; D: -; J: TRBJ1-1; V: TRBV20-1; DNA: TGCAGTGCTAGGGGCCGAGTCGAAGCTTTCTTT; CDR3: CSARGRVEAFF
size: -; D: -; J: TRBJ2-7; V: TRBV30; DNA: TGTGCCCGCCGGGACTCAAGATACGAGCAGTACTTC; CDR3: CARRDSRYEQYF